A single sample is the source of the 28 T cell receptor beta chains below, sequenced in a study of breast tumors, draining lymph nodes, adjacent tissues. TCRdb re-analysed the multiplex PCR reads in MiXCR, keeping a single row per CDR3 protein. The data hold 15,000 to 20,000 distinct CDR3 sequences, with approximately 57% observed a single time. Sample: tumor-adjacent breast tissue. These receptor sequences come from a female donor with breast cancer. Some clones in this sample may be carry-over from other donors' samples.

The table lists this clonotype with many counts. It may be a read error: a sequence one base away is much more abundant. The chain employs TRBV7-2 and TRBJ2-7, with a possible D match to TRBD2 (5 bases). CDR3 length: 14 amino acids. The V gene's germline CDR1 is SGHTA and CDR2 FQGNSA. Here the CDR3 reads CAGSLKTGYYEQYV. CDR3 coding DNA: TGTGCCGGCAGCTTAAAAACGGGATACTACGAGCAGTACGTC.

By frequency in the sample, this clonotype is large (0.1 to 1%). The rearrangement uses TRBV19 and TRBJ1-3; 8 nucleotides agree with TRBD1. Trimming at V came to 5 bases and at J to 2 bases, leaving 5 bases not matched to a gene. The CDR3 runs to 15 residues. Germline V gives CDR1 LNHDA, CDR2 SQIVND (reference sequence). The CDR3 loop reads CASSPTTGAGNTIYF. The CDR3 coding sequence is TGTGCCAGTAGTCCCACGACAGGGGCTGGAAACACCATATATTTT.

The CDR3 here is CASSPGVQTDTQYF. The CDR3, as DNA: TGCGCCAGCAGCCCAGGAGTCCAAACAGATACGCAGTATTTT. The rearrangement joins TRBV5-1 to TRBJ2-3; no clear D gene. The V and J ends lost 4 bases and 3 bases respectively, with 12 bases between them. The V gene's germline CDR1 is SGHRS and CDR2 YFSETQ. The CDR3 extends over 14 amino acids.

There are many counts of this clonotype. Just one base apart from a much larger clone, this may be a read error. The chain uses TRBV6-2 or TRBV6-3 and TRBJ1-5; D remains unclear. The V end lost 6 bases, the J end lost 4 bases, and 10 bases lay between the germline ends. CDR1 and CDR2 from the germline V gene are MNHEY and SVGEGT. There are 13 residues in the CDR3. The CDR3 bases are TGTGCCAGCAGACCAGACGGAAATCAGCCCCAGCATTTT. It encodes CASRPDGNQPQHF.

The chain joins TRBV4-3 to TRBJ1-4; D gene ambiguous. Trimming pared 8 bases from V and 1 base from J, leaving 8 bases between. The CDR3 runs to 13 residues. Germline CDR1 reads LGHNA; CDR2 reads YSLEER. The CDR3 loop is CASSKETNEKLFF. The CDR3 DNA reads as TGCGCCAGCTCAAAGGAAACTAATGAAAAACTGTTTTTT.

This clonotype is labeled as medium-sized. This chain connects TRBV7-3 to TRBJ2-3; 11 bases map to TRBD2. Germline CDR1 and CDR2: SGHTA and FQGTGA. Unmatched junction bases numbered 3, after V lost 3 bases and J lost 4 bases. The CDR3 is made up of 15 amino acids. In nucleotides, the CDR3 is TGTGCCAGCAGCTTTAGCGGGGGGGGTGCAGATACGCAGTATTTT. Protein sequence: CASSFSGGGADTQYF. The whole variable domain, filled in from reference TRBV7-3 and TRBJ2-3, reads GAGVSQTPSNKVTEKGKYVELRCDPISGHTALYWYRQSLGQGPEFLIYFQGTGAADDSGLPNDRFFAVRPEGSVSTLKIQRTERGDSAVYLCASSFSGGGADTQYFGPGTRLTVL.

This clonotype came up many times. This chain joins TRBV6-2 or TRBV6-3 and TRBJ2-7; D tentatively fits TRBD1 or TRBD2 (5 bases each). Per the germline V gene, CDR1 is MNHEY and CDR2 is SVGEGT. This CDR3 is built from 16 residues. V lost 5 bases and J lost 4, with 21 bases in between. The CDR3 DNA reads TGTGCCAGCAGTCACGAGTTGGGACGGGCCGTTTACGAGCAGTACTTC. Protein: CASSHELGRAVYEQYF.

Judged by abundance, this clonotype is medium-sized. The V gene is TRBV6-5, the J gene TRBJ2-5, with 7 nucleotides matching TRBD1. The junction had 3 bases not matched to a gene; V was cut back by 0 bases and J by 2 bases. Looked up from germline, CDR1 is MNHEY and CDR2 is SVGAGI. The CDR3 runs 15 residues. Here the CDR3 reads CASSYSGQVQETQYF. In nucleotides, the CDR3 is TGTGCCAGCAGTTACTCCGGACAGGTTCAAGAGACCCAGTACTTC.

This chain uses TRBV12-3 or TRBV12-4 with TRBJ2-7; perhaps TRBD2 as D (6 bases). CDR3 length: 13 residues. The V and J ends lost 1 base and 6 bases respectively, with 10 bases between them. CDR3: CASSLVEEGEQYF. The CDR3 nucleotides are TGTGCCAGCAGTTTAGTGGAGGAGGGCGAGCAGTACTTC.

This chain connects TRBV13 to TRBJ2-3, with 11 nucleotides matching TRBD2. CDR3 size: 20 residues. Germline values: CDR1 PRHDT, CDR2 FYEKMQ (reference sequence). V lost 0 bases, J lost 4 bases, and 15 bases stayed unmatched. CDR3 bases: TGTGCCAGCAGCTTAGGGTGTACTAGCGGGGGCAGAGGGACAGCAGATACGCAGTATTTT. It yields the protein CASSLGCTSGGRGTADTQYF.

By sample share, this clonotype is medium-sized. The chain links TRBV4-1 to TRBJ2-2; D is ambiguous. The CDR3 is 12 residues long. CDR1 is MGHRA, CDR2 YSYEKL, per germline. V shed 6 bases and J shed 4 bases, with 6 bases lying between them. CDR3 coding DNA: TGCGCCAGCAGGTTCGGCACCGGGGAGCTGTTTTTT. It is translated as CASRFGTGELFF.

The chain uses TRBV24-1 and TRBJ1-6, with D hard to call. This CDR3 region has 17 residues. Trimming took off 10 bases at V and 7 bases at J, with 25 bases between the two ends. Germline CDR1 is KGHDR and CDR2 is SFDVKD. DNA for the CDR3: TGTGCCACTCTACCTGTGCCCGGTACCGGTTGGAATTCACCCCTCCACTTT. This gives the protein CATLPVPGTGWNSPLHF.

This clonotype was recorded at least ten times. V is TRBV4-1 and J is TRBJ2-6; D not resolved. The CDR3 is 15 amino acids. V lost 7 bases to trimming and J lost 3 bases, with 13 bases between them. Germline CDR1 and CDR2: MGHRA and YSYEKL. CDR3 amino acids: CASTPGSFGANVLTF. CDR3 DNA: TGCGCCAGCACGCCCGGTAGTTTTGGGGCCAACGTCCTGACTTTC.

The chain has TRBV2 and TRBJ2-5; TRBD2 matches 10 bases. The junction had 6 bases not matched to a gene; V was cut back by 0 bases and J by 5 bases. CDR1 and CDR2 from the germline V gene are SNHLY and FYNNEI. The CDR3 covers 16 residues. The CDR3 spells CASSEAQTAGGETQYF. CDR3 DNA sequence: TGTGCCAGCAGTGAAGCACAGACAGCGGGGGGGGAGACCCAGTACTTC.

Here the CDR3 DNA reads TGCGCCAGCAGCTTTACAGGGGGGAGCGGTTCACCCCTCCACTTT. Amino acids: CASSFTGGSGSPLHF. This chain connects TRBV5-1 to TRBJ1-6; 8 bases are a match to TRBD1. The CDR3 has 15 residues. Looked up from germline, CDR1 is SGHRS and CDR2 is YFSETQ. V lost 2 bases and J lost 9; bases outside the gene matches: 7.

V usage is TRBV7-6 and J usage is TRBJ2-3; possibly TRBD2 for D (6 bases). There are 15 residues in the CDR3. Germline CDR1 is SGHVS and CDR2 is FNYEAQ. V lost 5 bases, J lost 3 bases, and 15 bases lay in between. In DNA form, the CDR3 reads TGTGCCAGCAGCGTTGATGCGCGGGGAACAGATACGCAGTATTTT. Translated: CASSVDARGTDTQYF.

This rearrangement joins TRBV7-2 to TRBJ2-1; D unresolved. Trimming left V 1 base short and J 8 bases short, with 9 bases between. CDR1 SGHTA and CDR2 FQGNSA come from the germline V gene. The CDR3 has 13 amino acids. The CDR3 loop is CASSLDKVHEQFF. The CDR3, as DNA: TGTGCCAGCAGCTTAGACAAGGTTCATGAGCAGTTCTTC.

The V and J genes are TRBV2 and TRBJ2-7, with D maybe TRBD2 (5 bases). Germline-derived CDR1 and CDR2 are SNHLY and FYNNEI. The CDR3 is 14 residues long. Trimming cost V 7 bases and J 2 bases, with 15 bases left between them. In DNA form, the CDR3 reads TGTGCCAGCATGAGAGATAGCGCAACCTACGAGCAGTACTTC. It yields the protein CASMRDSATYEQYF.

V usage is TRBV29-1 and J usage is TRBJ2-3; no definite D call. The germline V and J ends were trimmed by 0 bases and 14 bases, with 15 bases remaining between them. Germline CDR1 SQVTM, CDR2 ANQGSEA. The CDR3 has 12 residues. As DNA, the CDR3 is TGCAGCGTTGAAGAGCCCGGGCTTCCCCTGTATTTT. This gives the protein CSVEEPGLPLYF.

By its share, this clonotype is medium-sized. The V gene is TRBV4-2, the J gene TRBJ1-6; D not resolved. CDR1 and CDR2 (germline): LGHNA, YNFKEQ. The CDR3 covers 13 residues. Between the trimmed V and J ends, which lost 5 bases and 8 bases, there was a span of 10 bases. CDR3 bases: TGTGCCAGCAGCTTGGTAAACGATTCACCCCTCCACTTT. Translated, it gives CASSLVNDSPLHF.

The chain employs TRBV19 and TRBJ2-3; a possible D gene is TRBD1 (6 bases). The ends were cut back, 6 bases at V and 5 bases at J, with 12 bases in the middle. CDR3 length: 13 amino acids. Germline CDR1 reads LNHDA; CDR2 reads SQIVND (reference sequence). The CDR3 region has the DNA TGTGCCAGTAGGGGCTTAGGGGGAGATACGCAGTATTTT. Translated, it gives CASRGLGGDTQYF.

V gene TRBV29-1 combines with J gene TRBJ2-7; no firm D call. Trimming stripped 5 bases from V and 6 bases from J, with 14 bases between. CDR1 and CDR2 (germline): SQVTM, ANQGSEA. The CDR3 has 12 amino acids. CDR3 residues: CSVLLDSGEQYF. The CDR3, as DNA: TGCAGCGTTCTCCTAGATTCCGGCGAGCAGTACTTC.

The sample holds many counts of this clonotype. It may be a read error: a sequence one base away is much more abundant. The chain links TRBV12-3 or TRBV12-4 to TRBJ1-2, with 9 bases aligning to TRBD1. The CDR3 is made up of 15 amino acids. Trimming cost V 3 bases and J 5 bases; bases outside gene matches: 7. The CDR3 DNA is TGTGCCAGCAGTTTCACAGGGGGCGCCCCGTATGGCTACACCTTC. Protein product: CASSFTGGAPYGYTF.

This clonotype has at least ten counts. The gene calls are TRBV5-4 and TRBJ2-7, with TRBD1 matching over 9 bases. Trimming took 4 bases from V and 0 from J; bases not matched to a gene: 5. The germline V gene encodes CDR1 SGHNT and CDR2 YYREEE (reference sequence). The CDR3 consists of 15 residues. CDR3 DNA sequence: TGTGCCAGCAGCCCGGGGACAGGGCTCTCCTACGAGCAGTACTTC. The encoded protein is CASSPGTGLSYEQYF.

This clonotype was counted ten times or more. The CDR3 is CASKSPGADTQYF. CDR3 in DNA: TGTGCCAGCAAATCCCCGGGGGCAGATACGCAGTATTTT. The rearrangement links TRBV6-1 to TRBJ2-3; D possibly corresponds to TRBD2 (6 bases). The germline CDR1 and CDR2 sequences are MNHNS and SASEGT. This CDR3 spans 13 amino acids. The V gene lost 7 bases and the J gene lost 4 bases, with 12 bases spanning the gap.

This clonotype has at least ten counts. The chain recombines TRBV13 with TRBJ2-3, with 15 bases matching TRBD2. With 5 bases clipped from V and 4 bases from J, the junction kept 16 bases outside the gene matches. The CDR3 is 20 residues long. Germline-derived CDR1 and CDR2 are PRHDT and FYEKMQ (reference sequence). CDR3 in amino acids: CASSTLRTSGGAVGADTQYF. CDR3 DNA sequence: TGTGCCAGCAGCACACTACGGACTAGCGGGGGGGCCGTGGGGGCAGATACGCAGTATTTT.

This clonotype was seen a handful of times. The V gene is TRBV6-2 or TRBV6-3, the J gene TRBJ1-1; D gene uncertain. V was pared by 5 bases and J by 3 bases, with 16 bases between. The CDR3 contains 15 residues. Germline values: CDR1 MNHEY, CDR2 SVGEGT. The CDR3 DNA is TGTGCCAGCAGTCCCTACGGGAGAGCGGACACTGAAGCTTTCTTT. Protein sequence: CASSPYGRADTEAFF.

This clonotype is labeled as medium-sized (0.01 to 0.1%). The chain uses TRBV3-1 and TRBJ1-5, with D uncertain. Trimming removed 1 base at V and 0 bases at J, with 7 bases between. Germline V gene sequence: CDR1 LGHDT, CDR2 YNNKEL (reference sequence). The CDR3 spans 15 residues. The CDR3 region is CASSQGMPSNQPQHF. The CDR3 DNA follows: TGTGCCAGCAGCCAAGGGATGCCTAGCAATCAGCCCCAGCATTTT.